The sequence of this T cell receptor (beta chain) was determined in a study of T cell repertoires in cytomegalovirus infection. At the level of the study: CMV infection together with matching HLA type was indicated by public TCR beta signatures. General study findings and limits: The cumulative frequency of public TCR beta families distinguished individuals who carried CMV together with the relevant HLA. HLA-C-restricted CMV clonotypes gave the most frequent clonotype in two of eight donors.

The CDR3 contains 17 residues. CDR1 and CDR2 from the germline V gene are SGHVS and FNYEAQ. V was cut by 1 base and J by 0 bases, with 13 bases left in between. This clonotype has a handful of counts. Its antigen is still unknown. TCRdb independently ran MiXCR on the reads; one entry per CDR3 protein. The sample includes some 680,000 distinct CDR3 sequences, approximately 34% of them seen just once. Sequences were obtained from PBMCs. The rearrangement joins TRBV7-6 to TRBJ2-1, with D possibly being TRBD2 (5 bases). This clonotype was sampled from a human donor in good health (CMV status not recorded). Some clones in this sample may be carry-over from other donors' samples. The CDR3 nucleotides are TGTGCCAGCAGCTTAGGTCGGCCGGGAAGCTCCTACAATGAGCAGTTCTTC. It translates to CASSLGRPGSSYNEQFF.